Each of the 21 T cell receptor beta chains below was sequenced from the same sample in a study of PD-L1 blockade in urothelial cancer. Measured with immunoSEQ multiplex PCR; TCRdb has only the in-frame clones, and not every one. The sample includes 30,000 to 45,000 clones, over 65% of them seen just once. Indicated time point: peripheral blood 6 weeks after treatment start. This sample comprised PBMCs, obtained around atezolizumab (anti-PD-L1) treatment. The receptors were gathered from a middle-aged man with urothelial cancer.

The gene calls are TRBV5-1 and TRBJ1-5; D unresolved. The V end was cut by 0 bases, the J end by 10 bases, with 14 bases between. The V gene's germline CDR1 is SGHRS and CDR2 YFSETQ. The CDR3 length is 14 residues. The CDR3 coding sequence is TGCGCCAGCAGCTTGGGGCAGGAGGGTAAACCCCAGCATTTT. This translates into CASSLGQEGKPQHF.

The rearrangement uses TRBV4-2 and TRBJ1-5, with D uncertain. The CDR3 runs 13 residues. Germline V gene lookup returns CDR1 LGHNA and CDR2 YNFKEQ. V lost 3 bases, J lost 7 bases, and 10 bases lay in between. The CDR3 nucleotides read TGTGCCAGCAGCCACGAGCTCTTGCAGCCCCAGCATTTT. Protein: CASSHELLQPQHF.

The V and J genes are TRBV28 and TRBJ1-4; D is ambiguous. V gave up 8 bases and J gave up 4 bases, with 8 bases separating them. The germline CDR1 and CDR2 sequences are MDHEN and SYDVKM. CDR3 size: 12 residues. CDR3 in amino acids: CASRVFNEKLFF. The CDR3 DNA sequence: TGTGCCAGCCGGGTGTTTAATGAAAAACTGTTTTTT.

V is TRBV5-1 and J is TRBJ2-7; TRBD2 might be the D (5 bases). CDR1 and CDR2 from the germline V gene are SGHRS and YFSETQ. Trimming took off 0 bases at V and 2 bases at J, with 9 bases between the two ends. The CDR3 extends over 14 amino acids. The CDR3 coding sequence is TGCGCCAGCAGCTTGGTCGGGGTTCCCTACGAGCAGTACTTC. This encodes CASSLVGVPYEQYF.

The chain has TRBV6-4 and TRBJ1-1; the match to TRBD1 covers 10 bases. Looked up from germline, CDR1 is MRHNA and CDR2 is SNTAGT. CDR3 length equals 15 residues. The V gene end was trimmed by 6 bases and the J gene end by 1 base; junction bases not matched to a gene: 5. CDR3 region: CASRGTGAKNTEAFF. The CDR3 nucleotides are TGTGCCAGCAGAGGGACAGGGGCTAAGAACACTGAAGCTTTCTTT.

This chain uses TRBV28 with TRBJ2-1, with TRBD2 matching 8 bases. The CDR3 totals 14 residues. The germline V gene has CDR1 MDHEN and CDR2 SYDVKM. Trimming at V came to 5 bases and at J to 10 bases, leaving 10 bases not matched to a gene. The CDR3 loop reads CASSGGRNGDEQFF. CDR3 coding DNA: TGTGCCAGCAGTGGCGGGAGGAACGGGGACGAGCAGTTCTTC. Supplemented by reference TRBV28 and TRBJ2-1, the full variable domain reads DVKVTQSSRYLVKRTGEKVFLECVQDMDHENMFWYRQDPGLGLRLIYFSYDVKMKEKGDIPEGYSVSREKKERFSLILESASTNQTSMYLCASSGGRNGDEQFFGPGTRLTVL.

This chain connects TRBV30 to TRBJ1-1; 11 nucleotides match TRBD1. J lost 7 bases, V lost 5 bases, and 3 bases had no gene match. The germline V gene encodes CDR1 GTSNPN and CDR2 SVGIG (reference sequence). The CDR3 sequence is 12 residues long. CDR3 loop: CAWGQGAFEAFF. CDR3 DNA: TGTGCCTGGGGACAGGGGGCTTTTGAAGCTTTCTTT.

This chain's CDR3 is CASSLVGGNTEAFF. The CDR3 region has the DNA TGTGCCAGCAGCTTGGTTGGGGGCAACACTGAAGCTTTCTTT. The rearrangement joins TRBV5-4 to TRBJ1-1, with D possibly being TRBD1 (6 bases). Looked up from germline, CDR1 is SGHNT and CDR2 is YYREEE (reference sequence). CDR3 length: 14 amino acids. V dropped 0 bases and J dropped 2 bases, with 8 bases sitting between them.

The chain employs TRBV27 and TRBJ2-1; TRBD2 matches at 7 bases. The ends lost 5 bases at V and 7 bases at J; junction bases unmatched: 17. Looked up from germline, CDR1 is MNHEY and CDR2 is SMNVEV (reference sequence). The CDR3 is made up of 17 amino acids. The CDR3 bases are TGTGCCAGCAGTCTCAAGCCCCGGACTAGTCTACAAAATGAGCAGTTCTTC. It codes for CASSLKPRTSLQNEQFF.

This clone was seen a single time. The chain has TRBV19 and TRBJ2-5; 12 bases align to TRBD2. J gave up 5 bases and V 5 bases, and 12 bases lay outside the gene matches. Germline CDR1 and CDR2: LNHDA and SQIVND (reference sequence). This CDR3 has 17 amino acids. The CDR3 nucleotides are TGTGCCAGTAGTCCGAGGACTAGCGGGACCCGAAGGGAGACCCAGTACTTC. This codes for CASSPRTSGTRRETQYF.

Only a few counts were recorded for this clone. The J gene is TRBJ1-2, the V gene TRBV5-1, with D perhaps matching TRBD1 (5 bases). Per germline, CDR1 SGHRS and CDR2 YFSETQ. CDR3 size: 14 residues. V lost 4 bases and J lost 7, with 17 bases in between. CDR3 sequence: CASSVSQGNSGYTF. As DNA, the CDR3 is TGCGCCAGCAGCGTGTCGCAGGGAAATAGTGGCTACACCTTC. The variable domain in full, with the rest retrieved from reference TRBV5-1 and TRBJ1-2, is KAGVTQTPRYLIKTRGQQVTLSCSPISGHRSVSWYQQTPGQGLQFLFEYFSETQRNKGNFPGRFSGRQFSNSRSEMNVSTLELGDSALYLCASSVSQGNSGYTFGSGTRLTVV.

The V and J genes are TRBV27 and TRBJ2-1; weak D call: TRBD2 (5 bases). This CDR3 contains 16 residues. The V gene lost 6 bases and the J gene lost 2 bases, with 17 bases spanning the gap. Looked up from germline, CDR1 is MNHEY and CDR2 is SMNVEV (reference sequence). CDR3 sequence: CASSFRGLRAYNEQFF. In nucleotides, the CDR3 is TGTGCCAGCAGCTTCCGTGGGTTGCGGGCCTACAATGAGCAGTTCTTC.

The chain recombines TRBV11-2 with TRBJ2-7; 7 bases are shared with TRBD2. J gave up 0 bases and V 5 bases, and 10 bases lay outside the gene matches. Germline loops: CDR1 SGHAT, CDR2 FQNNGV. CDR3 length: 16 amino acids. CDR3 coding DNA: TGTGCCAGCAGCCCCCCACTTCTAGCGGCCTCCTACGAGCAGTACTTC. This codes for CASSPPLLAASYEQYF.

The V call is TRBV6-5, the J call TRBJ2-1; 8 nucleotides agree with TRBD2. The CDR3 runs to 14 residues. The V gene end was trimmed by 10 bases and the J gene end by 6 bases; junction bases not matched to a gene: 11. Germline values: CDR1 MNHEY, CDR2 SVGAGI. CDR3 sequence reads: CATKGAGGINEQFF. The CDR3 nucleotides are TGTGCCACCAAAGGGGCGGGAGGAATCAATGAGCAGTTCTTC.

The V gene is TRBV5-1, the J gene TRBJ1-1, with no clear D. V shed 6 bases and J shed 1 base, with 16 bases lying between them. CDR3 length: 15 residues. Per the germline V gene, CDR1 is SGHRS and CDR2 is YFSETQ. CDR3 region: CASKSSPSGNTEAFF. The CDR3 coding sequence is TGCGCCAGCAAATCGAGCCCGTCCGGGAACACTGAAGCTTTCTTT.

The chain uses TRBV9 and TRBJ2-6; 9 positions match TRBD1. After removal of 4 bases from V and 0 bases from J, the junction contained 8 bases not matched to a gene. The CDR3 sequence is 18 residues long. Germline V CDR1 and CDR2: SGDLS, YYNGEE. CDR3 in amino acids: CASSPRDRVISGANVLTF. CDR3 DNA: TGTGCCAGCAGCCCCCGGGACAGGGTAATCTCTGGGGCCAACGTCCTGACTTTC. The full variable domain, rest sourced from reference TRBV9 and TRBJ2-6, is DSGVTQTPKHLITATGQRVTLRCSPRSGDLSVYWYQQSLDQGLQFLIQYYNGEERAKGNILERFSAQQFPDLHSELNLSSLELGDSALYFCASSPRDRVISGANVLTFGAGSRLTVL.

This clone was observed once. The chain employs TRBV6-5 and TRBJ1-3, with 9 bases lining up with TRBD1. V dropped 9 bases and J dropped 5; count of bases not matched to a gene: 11. The CDR3 is made up of 15 amino acids. CDR1 and CDR2 from the germline V gene are MNHEY and SVGAGI. CDR3 amino acids: CASQTRGQGRNTIYF. The CDR3 region has the DNA TGTGCCAGTCAAACCCGGGGACAGGGACGAAACACCATATATTTT.

In its sample, this clone was seen once. The chain is built from TRBV28 and TRBJ2-7; TRBD2 matches 11 bases. Germline lookup yields CDR1 MDHEN and CDR2 SYDVKM. The V and J ends lost 3 bases and 6 bases, in that order; junction bases with no gene match: 7. The CDR3 length is 15 residues. The CDR3 DNA reads TGTGCCAGCAGTTTCCCCTTAGCGGGGGGGGGCGAGCAGTACTTC. It codes for CASSFPLAGGGEQYF. Based on the CDR3 plus reference TRBV28 and TRBJ2-7, the full variable domain is DVKVTQSSRYLVKRTGEKVFLECVQDMDHENMFWYRQDPGLGLRLIYFSYDVKMKEKGDIPEGYSVSREKKERFSLILESASTNQTSMYLCASSFPLAGGGEQYFGPGTRLTVT.

V is TRBV14 and J is TRBJ2-1; D remains ambiguous. The V and J ends lost 4 bases and 10 bases respectively, with 11 bases between them. The CDR3 runs 12 residues. The V gene's germline CDR1 is SGHDN and CDR2 FVKESK. The CDR3 DNA sequence: TGTGCCAGCAGCCCCTCCGGGTACGAGCAGTTCTTC. Translation gives CASSPSGYEQFF.

As for this clone: One end of the junction fails to match germline, which may point to a read error. The CDR3 sequence: CASSRWGVQETQYF. The CDR3 DNA reads as TGTGCTAGCAGTCGATGGGGCGTCCAAGAGACCCAGTACTTC. This chain joins TRBV7-7 and TRBJ2-5, with TRBD1 as a possible D gene (5 bases). Per germline, CDR1 SSHAT and CDR2 FNYEAQ (reference sequence). The CDR3 sequence is 14 residues long.

The rearrangement uses TRBV7-2 and TRBJ1-2; D call uncertain. Germline V gene lookup returns CDR1 SGHTA and CDR2 FQGNSA. Trimming shortened V by 1 base and J by 7 bases, and 7 bases separated the two germline ends. The CDR3 sequence is 12 residues long. CDR3 residues: CASSLDIGGYTF. DNA for the CDR3: TGTGCCAGCAGCTTAGATATCGGTGGCTACACCTTC.